This T cell receptor (beta chain) was profiled in a study of post-analysis software for immune sequencing data. Overall study context: Multiple sclerosis in the patients followed relapsing-remitting, secondary progressive and progressive-relapsing courses.

With respect to this clonotype: Its antigen is undetermined.

CDR1 is MNHEY and CDR2 is SMNVEV in the germline V gene (reference sequence). Between the trimmed V and J ends, which lost 3 bases and 0 bases, there was a span of 12 bases. This CDR3 has 15 amino acids. The library was made from cDNA and included unique molecular identifiers. Once 1 to 10 million T cells were used, roughly 0.5 million cDNA molecules resulted. TCRdb re-called the PCR reads through MiXCR, storing one row per CDR3 protein. The profile shows a few hundred thousand distinct CDR3 sequences, just over 35% of them singletons. Study-wide results and caveats: When compared against controls, multiple sclerosis patients showed significantly lower normalized Chao1 diversity. Samples sharing a preparation batch grouped tightly together when assessed by F measure. Included in a set of about 5 TRBV segments more frequent in patients than controls were TRBV5-6, TRBV5-1 and TRBV20-1.

The specimen was blood. The chain is built from TRBV27 and TRBJ2-7; D gene unclear. The clonotype originates from a girl aged 10-17 years with multiple sclerosis. CDR3 protein: CASSFGPLGSYEQYF. The CDR3 DNA reads TGTGCCAGCAGTTTCGGTCCCTTGGGCTCCTACGAGCAGTACTTC.